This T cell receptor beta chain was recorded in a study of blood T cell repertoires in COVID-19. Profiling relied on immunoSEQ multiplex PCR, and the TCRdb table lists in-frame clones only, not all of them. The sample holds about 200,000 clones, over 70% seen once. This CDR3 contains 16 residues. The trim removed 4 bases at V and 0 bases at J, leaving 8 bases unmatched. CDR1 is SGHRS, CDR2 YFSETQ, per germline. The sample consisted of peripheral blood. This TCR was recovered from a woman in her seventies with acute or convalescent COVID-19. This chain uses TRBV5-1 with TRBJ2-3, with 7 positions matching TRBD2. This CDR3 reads CASSRTSVRSTDTQYF. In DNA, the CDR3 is TGCGCCAGCAGCCGAACTAGCGTTCGTAGCACAGATACGCAGTATTTT.